This T cell receptor (beta chain) was retrieved from a study of T cells after yellow fever vaccination. General study findings and limits: A weaker but faster secondary response was observed, peaking on day 5 versus 15. Of the clonotypes, a small share occurred in both CD4 and CD8 compartments. Post-booster reappearance was seen for most primary-vaccination clones (just under 97% CD4, 75% to 90% CD8).

Conversion of TCR transcripts into cDNA relied on 5'RACE template switching, which added a universal primer site and UMIs. TCRdb re-analysed the 5' RACE reads in MiXCR, keeping a single row per CDR3 protein. The table lists around 350,000 distinct CDR3 sequences, around 6.5% of them singletons. The sample holds a few counts of this clonotype. Its target is unknown. The V gene lost 4 bases and the J gene lost 3 bases, with 17 bases spanning the gap. The CDR3 is 16 residues long. This material consisted of PBMCs, taken 5 days after the yellow fever booster vaccination. The source of this sequence is a young man who received the YFV17D yellow fever vaccine. This chain uses TRBV12-3 or TRBV12-4 with TRBJ2-3; no definite D call. The CDR3 DNA follows: TGTGCCAGCAGTTCCTACAGATTTTTAGAGACAGATACGCAGTATTTT. Translation gives CASSSYRFLETDTQYF.